The clone carrying this TCR beta chain was seen a single time. Its antigen is currently unknown. This PCR relied on a set of 60 Vbeta primers and 13 Jbeta primers. Method: immunoSEQ multiplex PCR; TCRdb's copy keeps in-frame clones and lacks some. The table includes 200,000 to 250,000 clones, around 80% detected once. The source of the sample is a study of cytomegalovirus exposure and HLA in healthy donors. General observations from the study: A later analysis linked a missense variant in DCLRE1C to the trimming of TCR beta V and J genes. Presence/absence comparisons presumed near-even sequencing depth among donors. As a later analysis showed, several of the most significant clusters appeared to be linked to common viral pathogens.

Germline assignment: CDR1 SEHNR and CDR2 FQNEAQ (reference sequence). The CDR3 is 13 residues long. The trim removed 5 bases at V and 3 bases at J, leaving 4 bases unmatched. The rearrangement links TRBV7-9 to TRBJ2-7; 7 nucleotides agree with TRBD1. Specimen: PBMCs. The origin of this receptor is a woman aged 55-70 years in good health and CMV-seropositive. The CDR3 here is CASSTGQYYEQYF. CDR3 in DNA: TGTGCCAGCAGCACGGGACAGTACTACGAGCAGTACTTC.